Listed below are T cell receptor beta chains from one sample, sequenced in a study of blood T cell repertoires in COVID-19. Data came from immunoSEQ multiplex PCR; TCRdb stores just in-frame clones and leaves some out. Of about 170,000 clones in the sample, approximately 80% were seen once. The sequenced sample consisted of peripheral blood. These TCRs come from a woman aged 40 to 50 with COVID-19, enrolled during active disease. The CDR3 runs from the conserved cysteine through the conserved F or W. D genes are given only for firm matches. Expanded clones are given a class, and other clones once, few, many or no size at all.

TRBV9,-,TRBJ2-5,-,TGTGCCAGCAGCGTAGGGTTCAGGGGCACGGAGACCCAGTACTTC,CASSVGFRGTETQYF
TRBV25-1,few,TRBJ2-5,TRBD2,TGTGCCAGCAGTGACCTAGCGGGAGCTTTGGAGACCCAGTACTTC,CASSDLAGALETQYF
TRBV30,once,TRBJ1-1,-,TGTGCCTGGAGCGGAGAGGCTGAAGCTTTCTTT,CAWSGEAEAFF
TRBV18,-,TRBJ2-5,-,TGTGCCAGCTCACCGGGGGGAACTAAAGAGACCCAGTACTTC,CASSPGGTKETQYF
TRBV10-2,-,TRBJ2-3,TRBD2,TGCGCCAGCAGCACAGCGGGAGGCCGGGCAGATACGCAGTATTTT,CASSTAGGRADTQYF
TRBV2,-,TRBJ1-5,-,TGTGCCAGCAGGGAGGGTTATAGCAATCAGCCCCAGCATTTT,CASREGYSNQPQHF
TRBV10-1,-,TRBJ2-1,TRBD1,TGCGCCAGCAGCGAAGGGACAGGGAATGAGCGGGAGCAGTTCTTC,CASSEGTGNEREQFF
TRBV30,-,TRBJ2-5,-,TGTGCCTGGAGTGTGGGAGGGGGTTACCAAGAGACCCAGTACTTC,CAWSVGGGYQETQYF
TRBV7-9,-,TRBJ1-1,-,TGTGCCAGCAGCTTAGTTGGGTTGGGGGGACGGAACACTGAAGCTTTCTTT,CASSLVGLGGRNTEAFF
TRBV12-3/TRBV12-4,-,TRBJ1-2,-,TGTGCCAGCAGTTTTGGCAGCTATGGCTACACCTTC,CASSFGSYGYTF
TRBV30,-,TRBJ2-1,-,TGTGCCTGGAGTGTACTATTTGTCGAAAATGAGCAGTTCTTC,CAWSVLFVENEQFF
TRBV19,-,TRBJ1-1,-,TGTGCCAGTAGTATACAGCGGAACAAAGCTTTCTTT,CASSIQRNKAFF
TRBV4-2,many,TRBJ1-1,-,TGTGCCAGCAGCCGCGAACAGGAAATGAACACTGAAGCTTTCTTT,CASSREQEMNTEAFF
TRBV20-1,-,TRBJ1-2,-,TGCAGTGCTAGGACAGTCTATGGCTACACCTTC,CSARTVYGYTF
TRBV13,-,TRBJ1-2,-,TGTGCCAGCAGCCACAGGGAATCCTATGGCTACACCTTC,CASSHRESYGYTF
TRBV2,-,TRBJ1-6,-,TGTGCCAGCAGACAAGTTAATTCACCCCTCCACTTT,CASRQVNSPLHF
TRBV18,few,TRBJ2-3,-,TGTGCCAGCTCACTAGCAGGGAACGGGCCCACAGATACGCAGTATTTT,CASSLAGNGPTDTQYF
TRBV28,-,TRBJ2-5,-,TGTGCCAGCAGGGAGACGGTGAAAGAGACCCAGTACTTC,CASRETVKETQYF
TRBV6-5,-,TRBJ1-1,-,TGTGCCAGCAGACGCGGGACGGCGAACACTGAAGCTTTCTTT,CASRRGTANTEAFF
TRBV5-6,-,TRBJ1-5,-,TGTGCCAGCAGCTTTTCAGCGGGCAATCAGCCCCAGCATTTT,CASSFSAGNQPQHF
TRBV5-1,-,TRBJ1-2,TRBD1,TGCGCCAGCAGCCCGGGACAGGCGGCGGGTGGATATGGCTACACCTTC,CASSPGQAAGGYGYTF
TRBV10-3,once,TRBJ2-7,TRBD2,TGTGCCATCAGCTCCGGGACTAGCGGGGTATACGAGCAGTACTTC,CAISSGTSGVYEQYF
TRBV6-1,-,TRBJ2-1,-,TGTGCCAGCAGTTTAAACAGCTACAATGAGCAGTTCTTC,CASSLNSYNEQFF
TRBV28,-,TRBJ2-7,-,TGTGCCAGCAGAAGGGGATCCTACGAGCAGTACTTC,CASRRGSYEQYF
TRBV28,once,TRBJ2-7,TRBD1,TGTGCCAGCAGGGAGAGGACAGGAAGCTCCTACGAGCAGTACTTC,CASRERTGSSYEQYF
TRBV5-4,-,TRBJ2-5,TRBD2,TGTGCCAGCAGCCTAGCGGGAGTAAGGGAGACCCAGTACTTC,CASSLAGVRETQYF
TRBV18,once,TRBJ2-5,TRBD1,TGTGCCAGCTCACTAGGACAGGGAGGAGAGACCCAGTACTTC,CASSLGQGGETQYF
TRBV4-1,-,TRBJ2-2,-,TGCGCCAGCAGCCAAGGTTGGGGTCGGAGGTCCGGGGAGCTGTTTTTT,CASSQGWGRRSGELFF
TRBV4-1,-,TRBJ1-1,-,TGCGCCAGCAGGACTCAAGGAGGATACACTGAAGCTTTCTTT,CASRTQGGYTEAFF
TRBV29-1,-,TRBJ1-2,TRBD1,TGCAGCGTCGCACACGGGACAGGGGTATATGGCTACACCTTC,CSVAHGTGVYGYTF
TRBV5-4,-,TRBJ1-1,-,TGTGCCAGCAGCTTCAACATAGGAACGGGAACTGAAGCTTTCTTT,CASSFNIGTGTEAFF
TRBV9,-,TRBJ2-2,-,TGTGCCAGCAGCGTAGGAGGTGCGAACACCGGGGAGCTGTTTTTT,CASSVGGANTGELFF
TRBV7-8,-,TRBJ2-7,TRBD1,TGTGCCAGCAGCTTAGGGGGGACAGAGGTACTCTACGAGCAGTACTTC,CASSLGGTEVLYEQYF
TRBV5-5,once,TRBJ2-1,-,TGTGCCAGCAGCTTCGGAGCCAATGAGCAGTTCTTC,CASSFGANEQFF
TRBV19,-,TRBJ1-5,-,TGTGCCAGTAGTACATTGTCCAGGGGCAACAATCAGCCCCAGCATTTT,CASSTLSRGNNQPQHF
TRBV18,-,TRBJ2-3,-,TGTGCCAGCTCACCCGGCAGGGGGGTGACAGATACGCAGTATTTT,CASSPGRGVTDTQYF
TRBV7-3,-,TRBJ2-1,-,TGTGCCAGCAGCTTAGGACAACCTTTTGATGAGCAGTTCTTC,CASSLGQPFDEQFF
TRBV30,-,TRBJ2-3,TRBD2,TGTGCCTGGAGTCAGAGCGGGAGAAGAACAGATACGCAGTATTTT,CAWSQSGRRTDTQYF
TRBV27,few,TRBJ2-5,-,TGTGCCAGCAGGCGAGGCATAAAACAAGAGACCCAGTACTTC,CASRRGIKQETQYF
TRBV2,-,TRBJ1-6,-,TGTGCCAGCAAGGGTAGACAGGCGAATTCACCCCTCCACTTT,CASKGRQANSPLHF
TRBV29-1,-,TRBJ1-1,TRBD1,TGCAGCGTTGGGACAGGGATGGATGAAGCTTTCTTT,CSVGTGMDEAFF
TRBV30,-,TRBJ2-6,-,TGTGCCTGGAGAATCACAGGTGGGGCCAACGTCCTGACTTTC,CAWRITGGANVLTF
TRBV28,-,TRBJ2-7,TRBD1,TGTGCCAGCAGTTCGCCGGGACAGGGAGGTTACGAGCAGTACTTC,CASSSPGQGGYEQYF
TRBV18,-,TRBJ1-1,-,TGTGCCAGCTCACTCCAGGGACTGTCGAACACTGAAGCTTTCTTT,CASSLQGLSNTEAFF
TRBV29-1,few,TRBJ2-7,-,TGCAGCGTTGCGGGGGCTAGCGGTACCTACGAGCAGTACTTC,CSVAGASGTYEQYF